Reported below is one T cell receptor beta chain. The antigen is not known. The V end was cut by 0 bases, the J end by 4 bases, with 12 bases between. Germline V gives CDR1 MGHRA, CDR2 YSYEKL. This CDR3 is built from 15 residues. The sample is drawn from a study of T cells in tumors after PD-1 blockade. Study details: Prior checkpoint blockade, systemic immunosuppressant use, or anti-cancer therapy within 4 weeks excluded patients. Daily vismodegib 150 mg continued in a subset of anti-PD-1-treated patients. On average, peripheral blood gave 110,000 or so TCR templates and tens of thousands of unique clonotypes.

Study-wide results and limits: About 40% of tumor TCR clonotypes were also found in blood.

TCRdb's table, derived via immunoSEQ multiplex PCR, lists solely in-frame clones and lacks some. Of roughly 35,000 clones in the sample, roughly 76% were seen once. The sequenced sample was PBMCs, obtained after anti-PD-1 treatment. The TCR originated in a human donor with basal cell carcinoma. The rearrangement uses TRBV4-1 and TRBJ1-2; D remains ambiguous. Here the CDR3 reads CASSQDRAIPYGYTF. The CDR3 DNA reads TGCGCCAGCAGCCAAGATCGGGCCATTCCCTATGGCTACACCTTC.